These 18 T cell receptor beta chains were sequenced from one sample in a study of blood T cell repertoires in COVID-19. TCRdb's copy holds only in-frame clones and misses some; the assay was immunoSEQ multiplex PCR. The sample shows 37,000 or so clones, more than 60% of them seen only once. Sequencing input: peripheral blood. The receptors were gathered from a man aged 60 to 75 with active COVID-19.

The gene calls are TRBV28 and TRBJ2-7; the D gene is possibly TRBD2 (6 bases). V dropped 6 bases and J dropped 3 bases, with 18 bases sitting between them. The germline gives CDR1 MDHEN, CDR2 SYDVKM. This CDR3 comprises 15 residues. CDR3 amino acids: CASRGPGREFYEQYF. CDR3 in DNA: TGTGCCAGCAGGGGACCGGGACGGGAGTTCTACGAGCAGTACTTC. Variable domain in full (rest from reference TRBV28 and TRBJ2-7): DVKVTQSSRYLVKRTGEKVFLECVQDMDHENMFWYRQDPGLGLRLIYFSYDVKMKEKGDIPEGYSVSREKKERFSLILESASTNQTSMYLCASRGPGREFYEQYFGPGTRLTVT.

V and J are TRBV19 and TRBJ2-3; 7 nucleotides match TRBD1. CDR1 is LNHDA and CDR2 is SQIVND in the germline V gene (reference sequence). This CDR3 spans 13 amino acids. V lost 8 bases and J lost 2; bases outside the gene matches: 4. CDR3 region: CASGGQLTDTQYF. The CDR3 coding sequence is TGTGCCAGTGGGGGACAGCTCACAGATACGCAGTATTTT.

The chain uses TRBV5-4 and TRBJ2-1, with TRBD1 matching over 7 bases. From germline, CDR1 is SGHNT and CDR2 YYREEE (reference sequence). Trimming took 1 base from V and 6 from J; bases not matched to a gene: 16. The CDR3 runs to 18 residues. For the CDR3, the DNA is TGTGCCAGCAGCTTGTGCTTTACACAGGGGACGGTCGGCAATGAGCAGTTCTTC. Its protein is CASSLCFTQGTVGNEQFF.

The genes are TRBV18 and TRBJ2-7, with TRBD1 matching 7 bases. This CDR3 comprises 13 residues. The germline V gene encodes CDR1 KGHSH and CDR2 LQKENI. Trimming took 8 bases from V and 2 from J; bases not matched to a gene: 6. CDR3 loop: CASRRDSAYEQYF. CDR3 DNA: TGTGCCAGCCGCCGGGACAGCGCCTACGAGCAGTACTTC.

V usage is TRBV11-2 and J usage is TRBJ2-1; D gene ambiguous. The CDR3 has 12 residues. Germline assignment: CDR1 SGHAT and CDR2 FQNNGV. The V gene lost 3 bases and the J gene lost 4 bases, with 4 bases spanning the gap. The DNA of the CDR3 is TGTGCCAGCAGCTTCGTTTACAATGAGCAGTTCTTC. Residues: CASSFVYNEQFF.

The chain couples TRBV18 to TRBJ1-3; D unclear. Trimming stripped 2 bases from V and 0 bases from J, with 11 bases between. Per the germline V gene, CDR1 is KGHSH and CDR2 is LQKENI. The CDR3 sequence is 16 residues long. CDR3 region: CASSPSPASSGNTIYF. The DNA for the CDR3 is TGTGCCAGCTCACCATCCCCAGCGTCCTCTGGAAACACCATATATTTT.

This rearrangement joins TRBV5-1 to TRBJ1-1; D is possibly TRBD1 (6 bases). This CDR3 spans 13 amino acids. From germline, CDR1 is SGHRS and CDR2 YFSETQ. The ends were cut back, 6 bases at V and 1 base at J, with 10 bases in the middle. The CDR3 DNA reads as TGCGCCAGCAAACTACAGGGGAACACTGAAGCTTTCTTT. It encodes CASKLQGNTEAFF. Looking up the rest from reference TRBV5-1 and TRBJ1-1 gives the full variable domain: KAGVTQTPRYLIKTRGQQVTLSCSPISGHRSVSWYQQTPGQGLQFLFEYFSETQRNKGNFPGRFSGRQFSNSRSEMNVSTLELGDSALYLCASKLQGNTEAFFGQGTRLTVV.

The chain couples TRBV6-5 to TRBJ1-6, with D perhaps TRBD1 (5 bases). V gave up 6 bases and J gave up 6 bases, with 9 bases separating them. The CDR3 totals 13 residues. Germline loops: CDR1 MNHEY, CDR2 SVGAGI. DNA for the CDR3: TGTGCCAGCAGGTGGGACTTTAATTCACCCCTCCACTTT. This gives the protein CASRWDFNSPLHF.

V is TRBV28 and J is TRBJ1-5, with no clear D. V shed 7 bases and J shed 0 bases, with 7 bases lying between them. The CDR3 has 13 residues. Germline loops: CDR1 MDHEN, CDR2 SYDVKM. The CDR3, as DNA: TGTGCCAGCACCGGGGATAGCAATCAGCCCCAGCATTTT. Encoded protein: CASTGDSNQPQHF.

The rearrangement links TRBV7-9 to TRBJ2-3; 9 nucleotides align to TRBD1. V shed 5 bases and J 1 base; nucleotides not matched to a gene: 7. Per germline, CDR1 SEHNR and CDR2 FQNEAQ (reference sequence). The CDR3 has 16 amino acids. The CDR3 coding sequence is TGTGCCAGCAGCACGAACAGGGGGCGACGCACAGATACGCAGTATTTT. Translating gives CASSTNRGRRTDTQYF.

A remark on this clone: This CDR3 is also generated by other DNA sequences in the sample. V and J are TRBV2 and TRBJ2-2, with a weak D call TRBD2 (5 bases). The CDR3 loop spans 16 amino acids. Germline CDR1 and CDR2: SNHLY and FYNNEI. Trimming pared 3 bases from V and 5 bases from J, leaving 16 bases between. The chain's CDR3 is CASSDGRTRGTGELFF. DNA for the CDR3: TGTGCCAGCAGTGATGGGCGAACGAGAGGGACCGGGGAGCTGTTTTTT. Using reference TRBV2 and TRBJ2-2 for the parts outside the CDR3, the full variable domain is EPEVTQTPSHQVTQMGQEVILRCVPISNHLYFYWYRQILGQKVEFLVSFYNNEISEKSEIFDDQFSVERPDGSNFTLKIRSTKLEDSAMYFCASSDGRTRGTGELFFGEGSRLTVL.

This clone was recorded only once. The V and J genes are TRBV11-1 and TRBJ2-3; a possible D gene is TRBD2 (5 bases). From germline, CDR1 is SGHAT and CDR2 FQDESV (reference sequence). The length of the CDR3 is 16 residues. V lost 1 base and J 6 bases, leaving 17 bases between the germline ends. CDR3: CASSLGAGLVTDTQYF. The CDR3 bases are TGTGCCAGCAGCTTAGGGGCGGGCCTAGTGACGGATACGCAGTATTTT. The full variable domain, with the rest looked up from reference TRBV11-1 and TRBJ2-3, is EAEVAQSPRYKITEKSQAVAFWCDPISGHATLYWYRQILGQGPELLVQFQDESVVDDSQLPKDRFSAERLKGVDSTLKIQPAELGDSAMYLCASSLGAGLVTDTQYFGPGTRLTVL.

This chain joins TRBV30 and TRBJ2-3; D may be TRBD2 (5 bases). Trimming left V 0 bases short and J 0 bases short, with 7 bases between. The CDR3 contains 14 residues. The germline CDR1 and CDR2 sequences are GTSNPN and SVGIG (reference sequence). The CDR3 DNA follows: TGTGCCTGGAGTGTCGGGGTTAGCACAGATACGCAGTATTTT. The encoded protein is CAWSVGVSTDTQYF. The full variable domain, rest sourced from reference TRBV30 and TRBJ2-3, is SQTIHQWPATLVQPVGSPLSLECTVEGTSNPNLYWYRQAAGRGLQLLFYSVGIGQISSEVPQNLSASRPQDRQFILSSKKLLLSDSGFYLCAWSVGVSTDTQYFGPGTRLTVL.

V and J are TRBV11-3 and TRBJ2-4; no reliable D call. V was clipped by 5 bases and J by 3 bases, with 8 bases between them. CDR3 length: 13 amino acids. CDR1 is SGHNT and CDR2 is YENEEA in the germline V gene. DNA of the CDR3: TGTGCCAGCAGCCCCTACGGCAAAAACATTCAGTACTTC. The encoded protein is CASSPYGKNIQYF. Drawing the rest from reference TRBV11-3 and TRBJ2-4, the complete variable domain is EAGVVQSPRYKIIEKKQPVAFWCNPISGHNTLYWYLQNLGQGPELLIRYENEEAVDDSQLPKDRFSAERLKGVDSTLKIQPAELGDSAVYLCASSPYGKNIQYFGAGTRLSVL.

This clone was found once. The chain uses TRBV3-1 (or the pseudogene TRBV3-2) and TRBJ1-4; TRBD1 agrees at 7 bases. V lost 3 bases, J lost 7 bases, and 2 bases stayed unmatched. Looked up from germline, CDR1 is LGHDT and CDR2 is YNNKEL (reference sequence). The CDR3 extends over 13 amino acids. The CDR3 loop is CASSQGQFEKLFF. The CDR3 nucleotides are TGTGCCAGCAGCCAGGGACAGTTTGAAAAACTGTTTTTT.

The genes are TRBV5-1 and TRBJ2-5; 12 nucleotides match TRBD2. Germline CDR1 is SGHRS and CDR2 is YFSETQ. This CDR3 has 15 amino acids. The J segment lost 6 bases and the V segment lost 0 bases, leaving 3 bases of the junction unmatched. As DNA, the CDR3 is TGCGCCAGCAGCTTGGCCCGGACTAGCGGGAAGACCCAGTACTTC. Its protein product is CASSLARTSGKTQYF.

A single count supports this clone. The CDR3 protein is CATSDGGRINTGELFF. DNA of the CDR3: TGTGCCACCAGTGATGGCGGGAGGATAAACACCGGGGAGCTGTTTTTT. The chain has TRBV24-1 and TRBJ2-2, with 8 bases that match TRBD2. CDR1 is KGHDR, CDR2 SFDVKD, per germline. V shed 3 bases, J shed 2 bases, and the junction held 4 bases outside the gene matches. The CDR3 is 16 amino acids.

The V and J genes are TRBV6-6 and TRBJ1-2; D remains unclear. The germline CDR1 and CDR2 sequences are MNHNY and SVGAGI (reference sequence). The V gene lost 8 bases and the J gene lost 1 base, with 8 bases spanning the gap. The CDR3 consists of 12 residues. This CDR3 is CASAGDNYGYTF. The CDR3 bases are TGTGCCAGCGCCGGGGATAACTATGGCTACACCTTC.